The clone carrying this T cell receptor (beta chain) was counted a few times. Original data processing: It was from reference gene primer amplification that nucleated cell counts were estimated. Sequenced by immunoSEQ multiplex PCR; TCRdb stores in-frame clones only, minus some. V and J calls and clone size are given by that table; D and trimming were obtained from the DNA. The profile shows approximately 210,000 clones, around nine tenths of them singletons. Participant age was about 18 to 100 years, and participants resided in about 25 US areas. The CDR3 covers 14 residues. Germline values: CDR1 SGHVS, CDR2 FQNEAQ. The ends lost 0 bases at V and 12 bases at J; junction bases unmatched: 8. These data are taken from a study of blood T cell repertoires in COVID-19. About the research overall: Some COVID-19 samples were acute and others convalescent; all came from the United States, Italy and Spain. T cells, B-cell-depleted T cells, or PBMCs provided the cDNA or gDNA that served as material.

The sequence was collected from a woman aged 45 to 65 with acute COVID-19. V is TRBV7-8 and J is TRBJ2-1; 7 positions agree with TRBD2. Sequencing input: PBMCs or T cells enriched from blood (not recorded which). CDR3 loop: CASSLALAGRRQFF. DNA of the CDR3: TGTGCCAGCAGCTTAGCGCTTGCCGGGAGGAGGCAGTTCTTC.